The clone carrying this T cell receptor beta chain has a handful of counts. No antigen is known for it. A single record per CDR3 protein comes from TCRdb applying MiXCR to the reads. The data show around 540,000 distinct CDR3 sequences, around 35% seen once. V lost 1 base, J lost 0 bases, and 9 bases stayed unmatched. Germline V gene data show CDR1 as PRHDT and CDR2 as FYEKMQ (reference sequence). The CDR3 length is 18 residues. These data belong to a study of T cell repertoires in cytomegalovirus infection. Study-level information: Used in the study were CMV epitopes, some recently identified and HLA-C-restricted, others well-studied and HLA-B-restricted. Both CMV infection and a matching HLA type were indicated by public TCR beta signatures.

Study results and caveats: Ex vivo, HLA-C-restricted CMV-specific TCR beta clonotypes prevailed over the rest of the response. CMV carriers having the relevant HLA were flagged by cumulative public TCR beta family frequency.

This sequence was found in a human donor in good health (CMV status not recorded). Some clones in this sample may be carry-over from other donors' samples. The source material was cultured PBMCs, sampled from culture after CMV antigen stimulation. The chain carries TRBV13 and TRBJ2-1; 7 bases align to TRBD2. CDR3 protein: CASSLVRLAVSSYNEQFF. The CDR3 DNA reads as TGTGCCAGCAGCTTAGTGAGGCTAGCGGTTAGCTCCTACAATGAGCAGTTCTTC.